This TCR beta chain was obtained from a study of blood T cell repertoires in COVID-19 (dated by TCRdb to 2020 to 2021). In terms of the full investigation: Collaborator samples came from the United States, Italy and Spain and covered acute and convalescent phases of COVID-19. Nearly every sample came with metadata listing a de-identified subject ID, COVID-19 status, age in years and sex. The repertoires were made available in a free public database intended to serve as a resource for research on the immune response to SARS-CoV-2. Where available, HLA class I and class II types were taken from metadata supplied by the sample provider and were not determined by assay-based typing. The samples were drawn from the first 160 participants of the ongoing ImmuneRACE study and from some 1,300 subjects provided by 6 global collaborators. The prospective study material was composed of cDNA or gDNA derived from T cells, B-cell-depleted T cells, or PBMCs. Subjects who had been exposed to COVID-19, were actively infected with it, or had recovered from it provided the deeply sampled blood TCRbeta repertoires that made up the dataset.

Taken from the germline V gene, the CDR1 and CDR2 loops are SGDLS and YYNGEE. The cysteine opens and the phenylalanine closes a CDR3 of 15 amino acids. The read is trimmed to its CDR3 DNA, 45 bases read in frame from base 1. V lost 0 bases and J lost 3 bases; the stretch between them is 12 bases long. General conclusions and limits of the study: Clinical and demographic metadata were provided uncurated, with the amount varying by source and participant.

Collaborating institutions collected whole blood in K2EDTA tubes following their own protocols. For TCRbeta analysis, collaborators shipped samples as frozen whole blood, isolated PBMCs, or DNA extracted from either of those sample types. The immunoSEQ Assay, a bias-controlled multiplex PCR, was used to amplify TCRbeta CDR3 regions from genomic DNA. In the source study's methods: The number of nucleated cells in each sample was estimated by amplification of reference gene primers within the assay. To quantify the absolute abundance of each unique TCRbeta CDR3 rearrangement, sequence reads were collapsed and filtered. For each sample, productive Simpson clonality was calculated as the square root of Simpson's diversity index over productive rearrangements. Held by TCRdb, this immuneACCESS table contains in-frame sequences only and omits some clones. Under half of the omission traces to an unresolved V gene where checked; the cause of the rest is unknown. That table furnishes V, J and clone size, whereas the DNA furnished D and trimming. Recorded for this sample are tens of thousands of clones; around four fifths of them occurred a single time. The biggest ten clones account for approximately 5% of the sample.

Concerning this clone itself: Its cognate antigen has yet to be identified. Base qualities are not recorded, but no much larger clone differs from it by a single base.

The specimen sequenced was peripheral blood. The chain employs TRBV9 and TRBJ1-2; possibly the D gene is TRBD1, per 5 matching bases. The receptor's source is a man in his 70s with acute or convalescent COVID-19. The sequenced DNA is TGTGCCAGCAGCGTAGCGACGGGGGGGTACTATGGCTACACCTTC. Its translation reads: CASSVATGGYYGYTF.